This passage covers 22 T cell receptor beta chains from one sample sequenced in a study of patients and donors after allogeneic stem cell transplantation. TCRdb re-derived calls from the RT-PCR reads in MiXCR, one entry per CDR3 protein. The repertoire holds 920,000 or so distinct CDR3 sequences, with about 20% as singletons. Material for sequencing was blood, either unsorted or a sorted T cell fraction (not recorded which). The receptors were gathered from a human donor who was either an allogeneic HSCT recipient or a stem cell or donor lymphocyte infusion donor (not recorded which). It is not recorded whose cells these are; they may come from a transplant donor.

This clonotype was seen a handful of times. The chain couples TRBV11-2 to TRBJ2-3; D call uncertain. Trimming cost V 3 bases and J 3 bases, with 13 bases left between them. CDR1 and CDR2 from the germline V gene are SGHAT and FQNNGV. The CDR3 totals 15 residues. The CDR3 region has the DNA TGTGCCAGCAGCTTTAGGAATATGGTTACAGATACGCAGTATTTT. The encoded protein is CASSFRNMVTDTQYF.

The chain links TRBV6-1 to TRBJ2-5; either TRBD1 or TRBD2 may supply D (5 bases each). CDR1 is MNHNS, CDR2 SASEGT, per germline. The CDR3 extends over 14 amino acids. V lost 7 bases to trimming and J lost 14 bases, with 26 bases between them. CDR3 coding DNA: TGTGCCAGCACCCCCTGGTCCGGGACGGAGACGTTATACTTC. Its protein is CASTPWSGTETLYF.

In this sample, this clonotype turned up a few times. This chain uses TRBV24-1 with TRBJ1-2; D is possibly TRBD1 (6 bases). Deletions cut 7 bases from V and 8 bases from J, with 13 bases between. CDR1 KGHDR and CDR2 SFDVKD come from the germline V gene. The CDR3 runs to 12 residues. The CDR3 here is CATSMEGGGYTF. The CDR3 nucleotides read TGTGCCACCAGCATGGAGGGGGGCGGCTACACCTTC.

V is TRBV5-1 and J is TRBJ2-3; perhaps D is TRBD1 or TRBD2 (5 bases each). Looked up from germline, CDR1 is SGHRS and CDR2 is YFSETQ. Trimming took off 6 bases at V and 3 bases at J, with 20 bases between the two ends. This CDR3 has 16 residues. The CDR3, as DNA: TGCGCCAGCACCCACGACGACAGCGGCAGGACAGATACGCAGTATTTT. It codes for CASTHDDSGRTDTQYF.

This clonotype was picked up a small number of times. The chain uses TRBV20-1 and TRBJ2-5, with 9 bases identical to TRBD2. Looked up from germline, CDR1 is DFQATT and CDR2 is SNEGSKA (reference sequence). The CDR3 runs 13 residues. V lost 5 bases to trimming and J lost 1 base; unmatched junction nucleotides: 2. This CDR3 reads CSAGSGGQETQYF. CDR3 in DNA: TGCAGTGCTGGTAGCGGGGGCCAAGAGACCCAGTACTTC.

This clonotype was seen repeatedly, ten times or more. This chain connects TRBV5-5 to TRBJ2-7; 11 bases are shared with TRBD1. V dropped 4 bases and J dropped 2; count of bases not matched to a gene: 2. Germline assignment: CDR1 SGHKS and CDR2 YYEKEE (reference sequence). The CDR3 totals 14 residues. DNA for the CDR3: TGTGCCAGCAGCCGGGGACAGGGGGCCTACGAGCAGTACTTC. This translates into CASSRGQGAYEQYF.

In this sample, this clonotype turned up a few times. The chain carries TRBV5-6 and TRBJ2-2; TRBD1 is a possible D gene (6 bases). V was trimmed by 4 bases and J by 0 bases, leaving 13 bases between them. From germline, CDR1 is SGHDT and CDR2 YYEEEE. This CDR3 is built from 16 residues. The CDR3: CASSLLQGSNTGELFF. CDR3 bases: TGTGCCAGCAGCCTACTACAGGGTTCGAACACCGGGGAGCTGTTTTTT.

In its sample, this clonotype was seen a few times. The rearrangement links TRBV7-8 to TRBJ2-2, with D possibly being TRBD2 (6 bases). Between the trimmed V and J ends, which lost 6 bases and 7 bases, there was a span of 15 bases. Germline CDR1 reads SGHVS; CDR2 reads FQNEAQ. This CDR3 is 14 amino acids long. In DNA, the CDR3 is TGTGCCAGCAGGTGGAGGGAGATACACGGGGAGCTGTTTTTT. This encodes CASRWREIHGELFF. Variable domain in full (rest from reference TRBV7-8 and TRBJ2-2): GAGVSQSPRYKVAKRGQDVALRCDPISGHVSLFWYQQALGQGPEFLTYFQNEAQLDKSGLPSDRFFAERPEGSVSTLKIQRTQQEDSAVYLCASRWREIHGELFFGEGSRLTVL.

There are a few counts of this clonotype. This chain connects TRBV12-3 or TRBV12-4 to TRBJ2-1, with D possibly matching TRBD2 (7 bases). This CDR3 spans 16 amino acids. V lost 5 bases and J lost 1, with 15 bases in between. The CDR3 DNA follows: TGTGCCAGCAGTCCAATAGGGGGAGGGTCCTACAATGAGCAGTTCTTC. Amino acids: CASSPIGGGSYNEQFF.

This clonotype occurred many times. V and J are TRBV24-1 and TRBJ2-2; 9 nucleotides align to TRBD2. Germline loops: CDR1 KGHDR, CDR2 SFDVKD. V lost 4 bases and J lost 3; bases outside the gene matches: 2. CDR3 size: 15 residues. In DNA, the CDR3 is TGTGCCACCAGTGACAGCGGGAGGTACACCGGGGAGCTGTTTTTT. Translation: CATSDSGRYTGELFF.

This clonotype came up many times. The CDR3 sequence: CASSPAVGQQYEQYF. Written as DNA, the CDR3 is TGTGCCAGCAGTCCTGCAGTGGGACAGCAGTACGAGCAGTACTTC. The V gene is TRBV12-3 or TRBV12-4, the J gene TRBJ2-7; TRBD1 aligns across 7 bases. This CDR3 contains 15 residues. The ends lost 5 bases at V and 4 bases at J; junction bases unmatched: 11.

J is TRBJ1-1 and V is TRBV30, with 10 bases matching TRBD1. This CDR3 region has 13 residues. Germline V gene lookup returns CDR1 GTSNPN and CDR2 SVGIG (reference sequence). With V trimmed by 4 bases and J by 4 bases, 3 bases remained unmatched. CDR3 protein: CAWNRDRGTEAFF. The CDR3, as DNA: TGTGCCTGGAATAGGGACAGGGGCACTGAAGCTTTCTTT. Supplemented by reference TRBV30 and TRBJ1-1, the full variable domain reads SQTIHQWPATLVQPVGSPLSLECTVEGTSNPNLYWYRQAAGRGLQLLFYSVGIGQISSEVPQNLSASRPQDRQFILSSKKLLLSDSGFYLCAWNRDRGTEAFFGQGTRLTVV.

The chain couples TRBV7-9 to TRBJ2-1, with TRBD2 as a possible D gene (6 bases). Trimming took off 1 base at V and 6 bases at J, with 16 bases between the two ends. The CDR3 covers 16 residues. Germline values: CDR1 SEHNR, CDR2 FQNEAQ (reference sequence). The CDR3 loop is CASSLDPPGVGNEQFF. The CDR3 bases are TGTGCCAGCAGCTTAGATCCACCGGGAGTCGGCAATGAGCAGTTCTTC.

This clonotype was recorded at least ten times. The V gene is TRBV5-1, the J gene TRBJ2-3; 9 nucleotides match TRBD1. The V segment lost 4 bases and the J segment 4 bases; nucleotides outside the gene matches: 7. The CDR3 totals 15 residues. Per germline, CDR1 SGHRS and CDR2 YFSETQ. The CDR3 region has the DNA TGCGCCAGCAGCCAGGACAGGGGTGGAGCAGATACGCAGTATTTT. This encodes CASSQDRGGADTQYF.

In this sample, this clonotype turned up a few times. The rearrangement uses TRBV20-1 and TRBJ2-4; TRBD2 matches at 8 bases. V shed 6 bases, J shed 6 bases, and the junction held 13 bases outside the gene matches. CDR1 and CDR2 from the germline V gene are DFQATT and SNEGSKA (reference sequence). This CDR3 region has 15 residues. CDR3 nucleotide sequence: TGCAGTGCGCAGAACGATGCGGGACTAGGAAACATTCAGTACTTC. This sequence encodes CSAQNDAGLGNIQYF.

Only a few counts were recorded for this clonotype. V usage is TRBV27 and J usage is TRBJ2-7; D is ambiguous. CDR1 and CDR2 from the germline V gene are MNHEY and SMNVEV (reference sequence). The CDR3 is 14 amino acids. The V gene lost 3 bases and the J gene lost 0 bases, with 9 bases spanning the gap. CDR3 bases: TGTGCCAGCAGTTTTGTCGGCCCCTCCTACGAGCAGTACTTC. Amino acids: CASSFVGPSYEQYF.

This chain connects TRBV7-3 to TRBJ2-3; 10 bases line up with TRBD2. The CDR3 contains 16 residues. Germline V gene sequence: CDR1 SGHTA, CDR2 FQGTGA. V shed 4 bases and J 4 bases; nucleotides not matched to a gene: 8. The chain's CDR3 is CASSSQAGGRPDTQYF. The CDR3 region has the DNA TGTGCCAGCAGCTCTCAAGCGGGGGGGAGGCCAGATACGCAGTATTTT.

This clonotype appeared a few times. The genes are TRBV7-8 and TRBJ1-5; TRBD1 aligns across 7 bases. This CDR3 has 13 amino acids. The trim removed 5 bases at V and 4 bases at J, leaving 2 bases unmatched. Germline CDR1 is SGHVS and CDR2 is FQNEAQ. The CDR3 is CASSTGANQPQHF. The CDR3 DNA follows: TGTGCCAGCAGCACAGGGGCAAATCAGCCCCAGCATTTT.

This chain connects TRBV6-1 to TRBJ1-1, with D possibly being TRBD1 (6 bases). The CDR3 has 16 amino acids. Deletions cut 5 bases from V and 2 bases from J, with 18 bases between. In germline, CDR1 is MNHNS, CDR2 SASEGT. CDR3 sequence reads: CASSQGLKALNTEAFF. The CDR3, as DNA: TGTGCCAGCAGTCAGGGGCTCAAGGCCCTAAACACTGAAGCTTTCTTT.

The rearrangement links TRBV6-1 to TRBJ2-1; 13 bases match TRBD2. J lost 8 bases, V lost 6 bases, and 7 bases had no gene match. This CDR3 is 15 amino acids long. CDR1 and CDR2 (germline): MNHNS, SASEGT. CDR3 sequence reads: CASRKLAGGPYEQFF. In nucleotides, the CDR3 is TGTGCCAGCAGGAAACTAGCGGGAGGGCCCTATGAGCAGTTCTTC.

The CDR3 DNA reads as TGTGCCAGCAGTTTCAGCGGGACTAGCGAGAGGTCCGAGCAGTACTTC. As protein: CASSFSGTSERSEQYF. The chain couples TRBV6-5 to TRBJ2-7, with 10 bases lining up with TRBD2. The germline gives CDR1 MNHEY, CDR2 SVGAGI. V gave up 4 bases and J gave up 6 bases; unmatched junction bases: 12. The CDR3 extends over 16 amino acids.

The rearrangement joins TRBV11-2 to TRBJ2-7, with TRBD2 matching 10 bases. The CDR3 is 15 amino acids. J was trimmed by 3 bases and V by 5 bases; bases with no gene match: 7. Germline V gives CDR1 SGHAT, CDR2 FQNNGV. CDR3 DNA: TGTGCCAGCAGCCATGGACTAGCGGTGAACTACGAGCAGTACTTC. Translated: CASSHGLAVNYEQYF.